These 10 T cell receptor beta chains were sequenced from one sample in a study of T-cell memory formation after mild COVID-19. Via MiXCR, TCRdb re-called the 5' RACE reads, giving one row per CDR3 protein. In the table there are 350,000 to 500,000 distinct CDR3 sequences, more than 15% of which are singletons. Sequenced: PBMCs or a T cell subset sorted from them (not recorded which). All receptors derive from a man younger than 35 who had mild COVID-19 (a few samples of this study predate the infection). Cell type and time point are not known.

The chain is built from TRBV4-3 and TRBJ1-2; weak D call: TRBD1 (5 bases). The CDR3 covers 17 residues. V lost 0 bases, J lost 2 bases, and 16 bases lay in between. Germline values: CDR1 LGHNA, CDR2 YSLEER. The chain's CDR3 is CASSQDQRGGRNYGYTF. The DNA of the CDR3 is TGCGCCAGCAGCCAAGATCAAAGGGGAGGTCGGAACTATGGCTACACCTTC.

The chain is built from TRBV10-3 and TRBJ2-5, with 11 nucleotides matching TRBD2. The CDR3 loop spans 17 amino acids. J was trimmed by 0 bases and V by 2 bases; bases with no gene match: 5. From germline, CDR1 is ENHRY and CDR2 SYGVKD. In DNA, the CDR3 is TGTGCCATCAGTGAGAGGACTAGCGGGTCGTACCAAGAGACCCAGTACTTC. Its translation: CAISERTSGSYQETQYF.

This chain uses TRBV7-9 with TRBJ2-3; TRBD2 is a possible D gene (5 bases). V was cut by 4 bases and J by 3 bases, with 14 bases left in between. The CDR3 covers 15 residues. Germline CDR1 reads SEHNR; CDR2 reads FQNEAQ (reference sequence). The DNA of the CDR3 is TGTGCCAGCAGCTCGATCGGGGTTGGTACAGATACGCAGTATTTT. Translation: CASSSIGVGTDTQYF.

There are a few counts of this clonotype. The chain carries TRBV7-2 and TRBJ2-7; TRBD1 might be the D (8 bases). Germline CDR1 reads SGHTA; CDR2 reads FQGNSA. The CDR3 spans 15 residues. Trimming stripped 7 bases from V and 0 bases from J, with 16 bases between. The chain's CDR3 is CASNKRDRHSYEQYV. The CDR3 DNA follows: TGTGCCAGCAACAAGCGGGACAGGCACTCCTACGAGCAGTACGTC.

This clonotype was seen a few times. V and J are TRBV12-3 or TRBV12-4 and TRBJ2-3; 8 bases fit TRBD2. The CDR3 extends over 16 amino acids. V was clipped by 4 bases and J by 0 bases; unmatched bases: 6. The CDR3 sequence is CASSSRLATSTDTQYF. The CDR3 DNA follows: TGTGCCAGCAGTTCCAGACTAGCGACTAGCACAGATACGCAGTATTTT.

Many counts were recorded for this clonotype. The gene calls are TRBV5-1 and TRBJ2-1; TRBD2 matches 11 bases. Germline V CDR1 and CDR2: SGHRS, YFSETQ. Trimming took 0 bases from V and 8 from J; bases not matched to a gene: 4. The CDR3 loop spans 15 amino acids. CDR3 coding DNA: TGCGCCAGCAGCTTGGATATAGCGGGGGGGGATGAGCAGTTCTTC. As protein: CASSLDIAGGDEQFF.

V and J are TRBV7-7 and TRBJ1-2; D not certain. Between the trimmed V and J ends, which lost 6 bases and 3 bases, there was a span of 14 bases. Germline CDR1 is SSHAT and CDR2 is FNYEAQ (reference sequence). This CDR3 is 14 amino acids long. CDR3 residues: CASRPINVDYGYTF. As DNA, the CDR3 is TGTGCCAGCAGACCCATTAATGTGGACTATGGCTACACCTTC. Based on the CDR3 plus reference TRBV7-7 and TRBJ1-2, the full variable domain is GAGVSQSPRYKVTKRGQDVTLRCDPISSHATLYWYQQALGQGPEFLTYFNYEAQPDKSGLPSDRFSAERPEGSISTLTIQRTEQRDSAMYRCASRPINVDYGYTFGSGTRLTVV.

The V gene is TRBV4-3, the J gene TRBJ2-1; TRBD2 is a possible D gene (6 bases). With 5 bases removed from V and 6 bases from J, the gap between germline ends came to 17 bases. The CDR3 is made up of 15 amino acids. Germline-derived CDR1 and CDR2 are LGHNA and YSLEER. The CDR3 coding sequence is TGCGCCAGCAGCACTGGCCCAACTAGCATCAATGAGCAGTTCTTC. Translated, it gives CASSTGPTSINEQFF.

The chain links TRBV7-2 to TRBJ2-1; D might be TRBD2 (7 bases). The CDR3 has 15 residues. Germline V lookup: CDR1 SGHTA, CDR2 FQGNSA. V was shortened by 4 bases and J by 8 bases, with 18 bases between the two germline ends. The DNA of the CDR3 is TGTGCCAGCAGCTCCCAACCGGGGGGCTTGGATGAGCAGTTCTTC. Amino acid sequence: CASSSQPGGLDEQFF. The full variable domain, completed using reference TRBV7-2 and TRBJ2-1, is GAGVSQSPSNKVTEKGKDVELRCDPISGHTALYWYRQSLGQGLEFLIYFQGNSAPDKSGLPSDRFSAERTGGSVSTLTIQRTQQEDSAVYLCASSSQPGGLDEQFFGPGTRLTVL.

CDR3 loop: CASSHPGSGSPDRETQYF. The CDR3 DNA follows: TGCGCCAGCAGCCACCCCGGAAGTGGGTCACCCGATCGGGAGACCCAGTACTTC. J is TRBJ2-5 and V is TRBV4-1; D is undetermined. Trimming took off 3 bases at V and 5 bases at J, with 25 bases between the two ends. This CDR3 contains 18 residues. CDR1 is MGHRA and CDR2 is YSYEKL in the germline V gene.